Included here is one T cell receptor (beta chain) sequence, with context. The data were obtained in a study of monozygotic twins with inflammatory bowel disease. From its re-call of the 5' RACE reads, TCRdb lists each CDR3 protein once, without DNA. Its table records 400,000 to 500,000 distinct CDR3 sequences. The CDR3 is 12 residues long. Germline V gives CDR1 SNHLY, CDR2 FYNNEI. Without any T cell sorting, total RNA was isolated from whole blood. J is TRBJ2-2 and V is TRBV2; the D call from TCRdb, TRBD2, cannot be confirmed without DNA. Source material: blood. This clonotype was obtained from a human donor with ulcerative colitis or Crohn's disease, or a healthy co-twin of an affected twin (not recorded which). The chain's CDR3 is CASNVPPGELFF.